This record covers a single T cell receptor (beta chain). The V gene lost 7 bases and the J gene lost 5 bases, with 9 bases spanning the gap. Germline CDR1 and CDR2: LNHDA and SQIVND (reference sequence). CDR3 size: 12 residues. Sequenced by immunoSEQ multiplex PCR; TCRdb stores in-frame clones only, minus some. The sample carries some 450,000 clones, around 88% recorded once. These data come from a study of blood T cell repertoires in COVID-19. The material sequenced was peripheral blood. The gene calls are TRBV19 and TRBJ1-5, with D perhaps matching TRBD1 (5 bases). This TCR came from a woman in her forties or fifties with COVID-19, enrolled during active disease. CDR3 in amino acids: CASTLRDQPQHF. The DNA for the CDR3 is TGTGCCAGTACCCTCAGGGATCAGCCCCAGCATTTT.